This T cell receptor (beta chain) was recorded in a study of blood T cell repertoires in COVID-19. Study at large: PBMCs, B-cell-depleted T cells, or T cells provided the cDNA or gDNA that made up the material.

Living in about two dozen US areas, the participants were between roughly 18 and 95 years of age. Cohorts were based on clinical histories the participants reported. Individuals in the exposed group had encountered a COVID-19 case within 2 weeks preceding study entry. Regarding this clone: Lacking the conserved final phenylalanine or tryptophan, this CDR3 likely reflects a read error. The limits of the CDR3 on the DNA are not certain, so only TCRdb's listed CDR3 is given.

TCRdb's table, derived via immunoSEQ multiplex PCR, lists solely in-frame clones and lacks some. The sample shows 300,000 to 350,000 clones, roughly 86% of them seen only once. The CDR3 spans 9 amino acids, including both terminal residues. The germline V gene encodes CDR1 MNHEY and CDR2 SMNVEV (reference sequence). Source material: PBMCs or T cells enriched from blood (not recorded which). The TCR originated in a woman between 25 and 40 years old who had been exposed to COVID-19. The chain carries TRBV27 and TRBJ1-2. The CDR3 loop reads CASSLRREV.